Included here is one T cell receptor (beta chain) sequence, with context. It was during active infection that Seattle patients were enrolled and then longitudinally followed. In the original processing: Estimates of nucleated cell counts were drawn from the amplification of reference gene primers. Profiling relied on immunoSEQ multiplex PCR, and the TCRdb table lists in-frame clones only, not all of them. Clone size and V and J calls were adopted from that table, with D and trimming inferred from the DNA. The sample has 350,000 or so clones; approximately 89% are singletons. This specimen belongs to a study of blood T cell repertoires in COVID-19. Study details: COVID-19 samples collected from the United States, Italy and Spain covered acute and convalescent phases. In each case, the material was cDNA or gDNA derived from T cells, B-cell-depleted T cells, or PBMCs.

This CDR3 region has 15 residues. CDR1 and CDR2 (germline): SGHDT, YYEEEE. The V end was cut by 0 bases, the J end by 8 bases, with 15 bases between. This TCR derives from a woman in her twenties or thirties with COVID-19, enrolled during active disease. The sequencing sample was made of peripheral blood. V and J are TRBV5-6 and TRBJ2-1, with D possibly matching TRBD2 (5 bases). CDR3 in DNA: TGTGCCAGCAGCTTGGCGATACCCAGGACTCATGAGCAGTTCTTC. Amino acid sequence: CASSLAIPRTHEQFF.